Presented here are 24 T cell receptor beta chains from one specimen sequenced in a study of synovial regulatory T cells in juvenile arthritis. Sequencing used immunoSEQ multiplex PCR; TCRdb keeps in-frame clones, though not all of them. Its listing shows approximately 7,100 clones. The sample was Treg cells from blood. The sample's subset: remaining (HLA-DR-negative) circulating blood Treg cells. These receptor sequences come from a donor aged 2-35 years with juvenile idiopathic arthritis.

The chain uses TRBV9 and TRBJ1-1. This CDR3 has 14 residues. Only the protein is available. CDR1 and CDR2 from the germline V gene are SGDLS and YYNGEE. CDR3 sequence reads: CASSVGRLNTEAFF.

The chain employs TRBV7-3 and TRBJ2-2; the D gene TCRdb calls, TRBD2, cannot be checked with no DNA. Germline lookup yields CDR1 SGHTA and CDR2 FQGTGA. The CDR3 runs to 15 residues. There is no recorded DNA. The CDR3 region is CASSPLGADTGELFF.

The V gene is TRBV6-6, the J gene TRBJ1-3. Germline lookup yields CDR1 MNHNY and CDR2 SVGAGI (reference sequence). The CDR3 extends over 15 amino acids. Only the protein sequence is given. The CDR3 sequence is CASSYSGYSGNTIYF.

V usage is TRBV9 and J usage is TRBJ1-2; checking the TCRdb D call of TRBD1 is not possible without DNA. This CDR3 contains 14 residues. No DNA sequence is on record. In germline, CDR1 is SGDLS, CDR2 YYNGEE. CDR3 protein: CASSSGQGFYGYTF.

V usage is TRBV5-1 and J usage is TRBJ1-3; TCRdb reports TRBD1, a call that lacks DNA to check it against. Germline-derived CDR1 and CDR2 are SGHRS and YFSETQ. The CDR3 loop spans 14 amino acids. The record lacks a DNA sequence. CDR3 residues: CASSRTGGKNTIYF.

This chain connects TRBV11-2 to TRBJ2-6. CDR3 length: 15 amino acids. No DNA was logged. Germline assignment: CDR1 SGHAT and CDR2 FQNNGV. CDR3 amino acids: CASSLRISGANVLTF.

Here the CDR3 reads CASSEASRGEQFF. The chain carries TRBV6-1 and TRBJ2-1; TCRdb picks TRBD2, but there is no DNA to check that call. Germline V gives CDR1 MNHNS, CDR2 SASEGT. The CDR3 runs 13 residues. The DNA is not on file.

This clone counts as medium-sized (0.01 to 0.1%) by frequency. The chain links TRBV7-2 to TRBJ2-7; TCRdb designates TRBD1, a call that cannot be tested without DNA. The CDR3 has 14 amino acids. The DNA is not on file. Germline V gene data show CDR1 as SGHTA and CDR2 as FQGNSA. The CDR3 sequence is CASSPRGTNYEQYF.

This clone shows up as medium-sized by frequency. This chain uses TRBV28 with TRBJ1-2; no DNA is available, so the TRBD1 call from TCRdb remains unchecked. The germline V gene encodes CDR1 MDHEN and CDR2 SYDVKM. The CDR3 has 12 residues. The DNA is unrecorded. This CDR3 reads CASNYRGYGYTF.

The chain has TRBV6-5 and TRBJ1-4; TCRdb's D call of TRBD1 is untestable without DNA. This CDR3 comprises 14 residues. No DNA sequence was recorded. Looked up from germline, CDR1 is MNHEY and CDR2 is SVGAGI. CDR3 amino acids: CASSYSGSNEKLFF.

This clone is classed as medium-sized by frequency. CDR3 sequence: CASSLTFASQDTEAFF. The chain links TRBV28 to TRBJ1-1. The CDR3 covers 16 residues. The entry carries no DNA sequence. Germline CDR1 and CDR2: MDHEN and SYDVKM.

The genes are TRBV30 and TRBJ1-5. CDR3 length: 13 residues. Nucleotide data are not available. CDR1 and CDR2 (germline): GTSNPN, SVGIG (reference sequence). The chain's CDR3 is CAWSGGGNQPQHF. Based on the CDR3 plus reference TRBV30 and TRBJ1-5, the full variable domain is SQTIHQWPATLVQPVGSPLSLECTVEGTSNPNLYWYRQAAGRGLQLLFYSVGIGQISSEVPQNLSASRPQDRQFILSSKKLLLSDSGFYLCAWSGGGNQPQHFGDGTRLSIL.

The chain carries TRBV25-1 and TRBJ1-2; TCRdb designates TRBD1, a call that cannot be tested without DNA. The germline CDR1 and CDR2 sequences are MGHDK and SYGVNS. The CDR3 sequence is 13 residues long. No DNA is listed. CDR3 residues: CASRGDRSYGYTF.

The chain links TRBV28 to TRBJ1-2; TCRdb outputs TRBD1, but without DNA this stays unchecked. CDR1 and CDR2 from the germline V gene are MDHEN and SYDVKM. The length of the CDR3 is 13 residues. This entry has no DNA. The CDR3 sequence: CASSWAPEYGYTF.

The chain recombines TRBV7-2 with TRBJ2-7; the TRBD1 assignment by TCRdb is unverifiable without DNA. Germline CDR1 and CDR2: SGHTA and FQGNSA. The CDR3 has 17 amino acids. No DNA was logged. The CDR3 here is CASSLVGQGYFSYEQYF.

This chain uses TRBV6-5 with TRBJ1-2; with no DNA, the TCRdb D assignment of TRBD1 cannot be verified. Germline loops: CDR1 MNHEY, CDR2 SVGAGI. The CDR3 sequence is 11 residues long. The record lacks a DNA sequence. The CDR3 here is CASSTGVGYTF.

CDR3 loop: CATSRAGGSLSTDTQYF. The chain combines TRBV15 with TRBJ2-3; as DNA is missing, the TRBD2 call by TCRdb cannot be tested. The germline V gene encodes CDR1 LNHNV and CDR2 YYDKDF (reference sequence). The CDR3 covers 17 residues. The protein alone is recorded here.

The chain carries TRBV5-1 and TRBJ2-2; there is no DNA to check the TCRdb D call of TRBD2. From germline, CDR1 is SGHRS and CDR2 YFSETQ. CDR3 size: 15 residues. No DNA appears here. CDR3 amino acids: CASSLRTQNTGELFF.

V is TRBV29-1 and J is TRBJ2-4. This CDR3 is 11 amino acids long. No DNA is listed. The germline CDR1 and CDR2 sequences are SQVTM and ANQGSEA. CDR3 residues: CSVEKMDIQYF.

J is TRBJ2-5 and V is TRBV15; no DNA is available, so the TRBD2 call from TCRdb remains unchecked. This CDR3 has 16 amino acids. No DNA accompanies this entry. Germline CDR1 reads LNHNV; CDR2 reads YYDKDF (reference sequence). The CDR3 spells CATSRGVEAGLETQYF.

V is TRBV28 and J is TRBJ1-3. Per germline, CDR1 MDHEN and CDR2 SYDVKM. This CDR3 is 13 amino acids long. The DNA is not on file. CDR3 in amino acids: CASTQVIGNTIYF.

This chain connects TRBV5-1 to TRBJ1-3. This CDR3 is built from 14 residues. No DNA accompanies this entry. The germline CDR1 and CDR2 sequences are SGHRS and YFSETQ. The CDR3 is CASSLESSGNTIYF.

The CDR3: CASQPGRGKGSYEQYF. This chain links TRBV10-1 with TRBJ2-7. Germline CDR1 WNHNN, CDR2 SYGVQD (reference sequence). This CDR3 is 16 amino acids long. Only the protein sequence is given.

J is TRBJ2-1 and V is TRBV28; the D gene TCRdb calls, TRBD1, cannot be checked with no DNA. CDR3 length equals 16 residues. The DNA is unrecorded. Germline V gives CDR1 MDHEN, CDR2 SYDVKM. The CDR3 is CASSFRWDRGSDEQFF.